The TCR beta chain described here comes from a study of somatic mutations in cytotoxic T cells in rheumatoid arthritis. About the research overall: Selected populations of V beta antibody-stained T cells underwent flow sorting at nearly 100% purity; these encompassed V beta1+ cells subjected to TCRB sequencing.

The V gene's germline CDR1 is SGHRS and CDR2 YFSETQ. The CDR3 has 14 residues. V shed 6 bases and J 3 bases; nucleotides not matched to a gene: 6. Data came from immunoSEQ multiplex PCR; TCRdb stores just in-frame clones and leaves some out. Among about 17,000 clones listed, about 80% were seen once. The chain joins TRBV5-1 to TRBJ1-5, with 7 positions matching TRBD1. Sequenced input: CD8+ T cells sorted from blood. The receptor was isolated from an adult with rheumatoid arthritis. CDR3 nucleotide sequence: TGCGCCAGCAAAGACCAGGGGGACAATCAGCCCCAGCATTTT. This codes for CASKDQGDNQPQHF.